The rows below give T cell receptor beta chains drawn from one sample of a study of cytomegalovirus exposure and HLA in healthy donors. Clones were sequenced by immunoSEQ multiplex PCR, and TCRdb holds only the in-frame ones, with some missing. There are tens of thousands of clones in the sample; around nine tenths occur only once, and roughly 1% lies in the top ten. Source material: PBMCs. These receptors were taken from a man younger than 30 in good health and CMV-seronegative. Both conserved end residues are part of each CDR3. A D gene is named only where the DNA matches it firmly. Part of the rows lack a size; the others show once, few, many or a class for expanded clones.

cdr3_nt cdr3_aa j_call clone_size v_call d_call
TGTGCCAGCAGTTTGATGAGGCTCTCCACAACTAATGAAAAACTGTTTTTT CASSLMRLSTTNEKLFF TRBJ1-4 . TRBV27 .
TGTGCCAGCAGCCTTAGGGTCGGGCCAGGGGATGAAAAACTGTTTTTT CASSLRVGPGDEKLFF TRBJ1-4 . TRBV7-9 .
TGTGCCAGCAGCGACCGATTAAGAGGAAGCAATCAGCCCCAGCATTTT CASSDRLRGSNQPQHF TRBJ1-5 . TRBV6-6 .
TGTGCCAGCAGCTCCACAGGGCAGCCTAATGAAAAACTGTTTTTT CASSSTGQPNEKLFF TRBJ1-4 . TRBV7-6 .
TGTGCCAGTAGTATGGGTGCGAGGGAGCAGTACTTC CASSMGAREQYF TRBJ2-7 . TRBV19 .
TGTGCCAGCAGCCCGGGACTTCACTACGAGCAGTACTTC CASSPGLHYEQYF TRBJ2-7 . TRBV28 .
TGTGCCAGCAGCTTTCTTAGTGTCAATGAAAAACTGTTTTTT CASSFLSVNEKLFF TRBJ1-4 . TRBV11-2 .
TGCGCCAGCAGCTTGGCCTGGGGGGGACCCGCAGATACGCAGTATTTT CASSLAWGGPADTQYF TRBJ2-3 . TRBV5-1 TRBD2
TGTGCCAGCAGTGAACAGTACGCTGGGGCCAACGTCCTGACTTTC CASSEQYAGANVLTF TRBJ2-6 . TRBV6-1 .
TGTGCCAGCAGTCCTGGGGGGACTGAAGCTTTCTTT CASSPGGTEAFF TRBJ1-1 . TRBV6-6 .
TGTGCCAGCAGTGAATTGACTACCTCGGGGGAGCAGTACTTC CASSELTTSGEQYF TRBJ2-7 . TRBV2 .
TGTGCCAGCAGCCGTACACAGGGGATTGGAGAGACCCAGTACTTC CASSRTQGIGETQYF TRBJ2-5 once TRBV11-2 TRBD1
TGTGCCAGCAGTGAAGTTGGCAGAGAAGCTTTCTTT CASSEVGREAFF TRBJ1-1 . TRBV6-1 .
TGCAGCGTTGAACTGGAGATGTCTACGCTTTACAATGAGCAGTTCTTC CSVELEMSTLYNEQFF TRBJ2-1 once TRBV29-1 .
TGTGCCAGTAAGTCTGGACAGGGGGCGACTGAAGCTTTCTTT CASKSGQGATEAFF TRBJ1-1 once TRBV19 TRBD1
TGCGCCAGCAGCCATAGCGGGAGAACGACAGATACGCAGTATTTT CASSHSGRTTDTQYF TRBJ2-3 . TRBV4-1 TRBD2
TGTGCCAGCAGTACACCTGCAACTAATGAAAAACTGTTTTTT CASSTPATNEKLFF TRBJ1-4 . TRBV28 .
TGTGCCAGCAGTTACAGGGAAATCGGCTACACCTTC CASSYREIGYTF TRBJ1-2 . TRBV28 .
TGTGCCAGCAGTTCAGGACAGGGGAACACCGGGGAGCTGTTTTTT CASSSGQGNTGELFF TRBJ2-2 once TRBV6-5 TRBD1
TGTGCCATCAGTGAGTCGAGGGCAGAACAGAACACTGAAGCTTTCTTT CAISESRAEQNTEAFF TRBJ1-1 . TRBV10-3 .
TGTGCCAGCAGACCACGGGGGGGGATCTACGAGACCCAGTACTTC CASRPRGGIYETQYF TRBJ2-5 . TRBV13 TRBD2
TGTGCCAGCAGCCAAGCGGCCAGAGGGGGCTACGAGCAGTACTTC CASSQAARGGYEQYF TRBJ2-7 . TRBV14 .
TGTGCCAGCAGTGAACGGGCAGGCCGGGGATACGAGCAGTACTTC CASSERAGRGYEQYF TRBJ2-7 . TRBV2 .
TGCAGCGTTGAAGCTTATTCAGGATCCTCCTACAATGAGCAGTTCTTC CSVEAYSGSSYNEQFF TRBJ2-1 . TRBV29-1 .
TGTGCCAGCAGTCGGGACAGGGCGTACAATGAGCAGTTCTTC CASSRDRAYNEQFF TRBJ2-1 . TRBV27 TRBD1
TGTGCCATCAGGAAAGCGGGAGCTGATAACAATGAGCAGTTCTTC CAIRKAGADNNEQFF TRBJ2-1 . TRBV10-3 TRBD2
TGTGCCAGCAGCTTATTCTCAGATACGCAGTATTTT CASSLFSDTQYF TRBJ2-3 . TRBV7-2 .
TGCGCCAGCAGCCAAGATTTGGCGGCCTCTATGGTTCAAGGCTACACCTTC CASSQDLAASMVQGYTF TRBJ1-2 once TRBV4-3 .
TGTGCCAGCAGCATCCTTCAGGGGGGCCTCTACGAGCAGTACTTC CASSILQGGLYEQYF TRBJ2-7 . TRBV5-6 .
TGTGCCAGCAGTAGACAGAATGAGCAGTTCTTC CASSRQNEQFF TRBJ2-1 . TRBV6-5 .